The 20 T cell receptor beta chains listed next were all sequenced from one sample in a study of T cell responses to AZD1222 COVID-19 vaccine. Clones were read by immunoSEQ multiplex PCR, and TCRdb kept only the in-frame ones, dropping some. The table shows about 120,000 clones, with about 89% occurring only once. The sample was peripheral blood, taken on day 0 of AZD1222 vaccination. The receptors come from an adult in good health.

This chain connects TRBV28 to TRBJ2-5; 9 bases fit TRBD2. CDR1 and CDR2 from the germline V gene are MDHEN and SYDVKM. The CDR3 length is 15 residues. V lost 2 bases, J lost 2 bases, and 3 bases stayed unmatched. Written as DNA, the CDR3 is TGTGCCAGCAGTTTACTAGCGGGATCGCAAGAGACCCAGTACTTC. It is translated as CASSLLAGSQETQYF.

The J gene is TRBJ2-3, the V gene TRBV11-2, with D tentatively TRBD2 (5 bases). Trimming cost V 1 base and J 2 bases, with 13 bases left between them. The germline V gene encodes CDR1 SGHAT and CDR2 FQNNGV. The CDR3 spans 16 residues. The CDR3 sequence is CASSLASGWVTDTQYF. The CDR3 nucleotides read TGTGCCAGCAGCTTAGCGTCGGGATGGGTCACAGATACGCAGTATTTT.

The chain recombines TRBV13 with TRBJ2-3; 8 nucleotides agree with TRBD2. Trimming removed 2 bases from V and 4 bases from J; junction bases left unmatched: 5. The CDR3 sequence is 15 residues long. CDR1 PRHDT and CDR2 FYEKMQ come from the germline V gene (reference sequence). In DNA form, the CDR3 reads TGTGCCAGCAGCTTACGGGAGGGCCCCGCAGATACGCAGTATTTT. This encodes CASSLREGPADTQYF.

This rearrangement joins TRBV15 to TRBJ1-1; perhaps TRBD1 as D (5 bases). Germline-derived CDR1 and CDR2 are LNHNV and YYDKDF (reference sequence). V lost 7 bases, J lost 0 bases, and 15 bases lay in between. The CDR3 is made up of 15 amino acids. The CDR3 sequence is CATKSTDNMNTEAFF. Here the CDR3 DNA reads TGTGCCACCAAGTCGACAGATAACATGAACACTGAAGCTTTCTTT.

This rearrangement joins TRBV6-5 to TRBJ2-3; D is perhaps TRBD2 (6 bases). Trimming left V 5 bases short and J 0 bases short, with 12 bases between. The CDR3 spans 15 residues. Germline CDR1 MNHEY, CDR2 SVGAGI. The CDR3 protein is CASSLAIPSTDTQYF. CDR3 in DNA: TGTGCCAGCAGTCTAGCGATTCCTAGCACAGATACGCAGTATTTT.

The chain couples TRBV27 to TRBJ1-4; TRBD1 agrees at 11 bases. Germline V gene sequence: CDR1 MNHEY, CDR2 SMNVEV (reference sequence). CDR3 size: 16 residues. The ends lost 7 bases at V and 6 bases at J; junction bases unmatched: 10. CDR3 bases: TGTGCCAGCAAACGGGACAGGGGGACAGGGGATGAAAAACTGTTTTTT. As protein: CASKRDRGTGDEKLFF.

J is TRBJ1-4 and V is TRBV9, with D possibly matching TRBD1 (5 bases). CDR1 and CDR2 (germline): SGDLS, YYNGEE. The ends were cut back, 3 bases at V and 8 bases at J, with 17 bases in the middle. The CDR3 length is 15 residues. CDR3 region: CASSASGTGVEKLFF. CDR3 nucleotides: TGTGCCAGCAGCGCCTCCGGGACGGGTGTGGAAAAACTGTTTTTT.

This clone appeared once. The rearrangement joins TRBV3-1 (or the pseudogene TRBV3-2) to TRBJ2-1, with no clear D. The CDR3 runs to 15 residues. In germline, CDR1 is LGHDT, CDR2 YNNKEL (reference sequence). The germline V and J ends were trimmed by 3 bases and 0 bases, with 9 bases remaining between them. The chain's CDR3 is CASSHFGSSYNEQFF. The DNA for the CDR3 is TGTGCCAGCAGCCATTTCGGTAGCTCCTACAATGAGCAGTTCTTC.

This sequence joins TRBV7-8 and TRBJ1-5, with D possibly matching TRBD1 (6 bases). Germline V gives CDR1 SGHVS, CDR2 FQNEAQ. Trimming stripped 3 bases from V and 4 bases from J, with 13 bases between. CDR3 size: 15 residues. CDR3 nucleotide sequence: TGTGCCAGCAGCTTGCACAGGGTAGGGAATCAGCCCCAGCATTTT. Protein: CASSLHRVGNQPQHF.

The sample holds a few counts of this clone. The chain is built from TRBV2 and TRBJ1-1; no firm D call. V was pared by 4 bases and J by 2 bases, with 8 bases between. From germline, CDR1 is SNHLY and CDR2 FYNNEI. The CDR3 consists of 13 residues. In nucleotides, the CDR3 is TGTGCCAGCAGTGGTAAGGACAACACTGAAGCTTTCTTT. As protein: CASSGKDNTEAFF.

The V gene is TRBV5-1, the J gene TRBJ2-3; D is ambiguous. The ends were cut back, 5 bases at V and 2 bases at J, with 9 bases in the middle. From germline, CDR1 is SGHRS and CDR2 YFSETQ. The CDR3 is 13 residues long. The DNA for the CDR3 is TGCGCCAGCAGACTCGACAACACAGATACGCAGTATTTT. It is translated as CASRLDNTDTQYF.

V and J are TRBV27 and TRBJ1-1, with TRBD1 identical over 9 bases. The ends lost 3 bases at V and 0 bases at J; junction bases unmatched: 2. This CDR3 has 15 residues. The germline V gene encodes CDR1 MNHEY and CDR2 SMNVEV (reference sequence). The CDR3 nucleotides are TGTGCCAGCAGTTTTACAGGGGGCGTGAACACTGAAGCTTTCTTT. This codes for CASSFTGGVNTEAFF.

V gene TRBV11-2 combines with J gene TRBJ1-1; D ambiguous. Germline CDR1 SGHAT, CDR2 FQNNGV. V lost 2 bases to trimming and J lost 1 base, with 8 bases between them. This CDR3 has 14 amino acids. The CDR3 DNA is TGTGCCAGCAGCTTATTAGGTCGGAACACTGAAGCTTTCTTT. This sequence encodes CASSLLGRNTEAFF.

This chain links TRBV11-2 with TRBJ2-7; D remains unclear. The length of the CDR3 is 14 residues. CDR1 and CDR2 (germline): SGHAT, FQNNGV. Trimming pared 4 bases from V and 3 bases from J, leaving 13 bases between. The CDR3 nucleotides read TGTGCCAGCAGCTCGACGACCGGTCTCTACGAGCAGTACTTC. Its translation is CASSSTTGLYEQYF.

Notes on this clone: Additional DNA sequences in this sample encode the identical CDR3. The V call is TRBV9, the J call TRBJ2-7; D ambiguous. The germline V and J ends were trimmed by 0 bases and 4 bases, with 2 bases remaining between them. CDR3 size: 11 residues. Germline CDR1 SGDLS, CDR2 YYNGEE. The CDR3 loop is CASSVGYEQYF. Written as DNA, the CDR3 is TGTGCCAGCAGCGTAGGTTACGAGCAGTACTTC.

The chain links TRBV10-2 to TRBJ2-7; a possible D gene is TRBD2 (5 bases). There are 13 residues in the CDR3. Germline V CDR1 and CDR2: WSHSY, SAAADI. Trimming cost V 4 bases and J 2 bases, with 9 bases left between them. In DNA, the CDR3 is TGCGCCAGCAGTGCACTAGGCCCCTACGAGCAGTACTTC. Its translation: CASSALGPYEQYF.

This chain connects TRBV18 to TRBJ2-1; 8 bases are a match to TRBD2. The germline V gene encodes CDR1 KGHSH and CDR2 LQKENI. Trimming cost V 6 bases and J 1 base; bases outside gene matches: 5. This CDR3 has 15 residues. The CDR3 protein is CASSPTSGSYNEQFF. CDR3 bases: TGTGCCAGCTCCCCAACTAGCGGATCCTACAATGAGCAGTTCTTC.

The chain couples TRBV5-4 to TRBJ1-5; D is uncertain. Germline CDR1 SGHNT, CDR2 YYREEE (reference sequence). The CDR3 consists of 13 residues. V was pared by 0 bases and J by 6 bases, with 7 bases between. The CDR3 DNA reads TGTGCCAGCAGCTTGGAGCCCAGTCAGCCCCAGCATTTT. The encoded protein is CASSLEPSQPQHF.

This clone was counted only a few times. The gene calls are TRBV6-5 and TRBJ2-2; no firm D call. Trimming stripped 6 bases from V and 4 bases from J, with 6 bases between. The germline V gene encodes CDR1 MNHEY and CDR2 SVGAGI. CDR3 length: 12 amino acids. The CDR3 nucleotides read TGTGCCAGCAGACCTGGCACCGGGGAGCTGTTTTTT. This translates into CASRPGTGELFF.

The chain employs TRBV28 and TRBJ1-4; D remains ambiguous. Germline loops: CDR1 MDHEN, CDR2 SYDVKM. The V gene lost 8 bases and the J gene lost 0 bases, with 10 bases spanning the gap. This CDR3 region has 14 residues. The DNA for the CDR3 is TGTGCCAGCCTCGGAGGAGCAACTAATGAAAAACTGTTTTTT. Amino acids: CASLGGATNEKLFF.